These 25 T cell receptor beta chains originate from one sample sequenced in a study of shared clonotypes between healthy human individuals. TCRdb keeps only in-frame clones here, not all; method: immunoSEQ multiplex PCR. The profile shows hundreds of thousands of clones, around 81% of them singletons. Sequenced input: PBMCs. These receptors all stem from a woman between 40 and 55 years old in good health. Some clones in this sample may be carry-over from other donors' samples.

The genes are TRBV29-1 and TRBJ2-7, with 8 bases fitting TRBD2. V lost 7 bases and J lost 2; bases outside the gene matches: 7. CDR1 and CDR2 (germline): SQVTM, ANQGSEA. This CDR3 has 13 amino acids. As DNA, the CDR3 is TGCAGCGCGAGCGGGAGTATCCCCTACGAGCAGTACTTC. It is translated as CSASGSIPYEQYF.

The V call is TRBV7-8, the J call TRBJ2-5; 9 positions agree with TRBD2. With 5 bases clipped from V and 2 bases from J, the junction kept 9 bases outside the gene matches. CDR1 is SGHVS, CDR2 FQNEAQ, per germline. The CDR3 spans 16 residues. The CDR3 loop is CASSAGGAQGQETQYF. CDR3 nucleotides: TGTGCCAGCAGCGCGGGGGGGGCCCAGGGGCAAGAGACCCAGTACTTC.

This clone was counted a single time. In nucleotides, the CDR3 is TGTGCCAGCAGCTTAATAAGCGGCGGTGAGACCCAGTACTTC. The encoded protein is CASSLISGGETQYF. The rearrangement links TRBV7-9 to TRBJ2-5, with TRBD2 as a possible D gene (5 bases). The CDR3 consists of 14 residues. Trimming took 2 bases from V and 5 from J, leaving 12 bases between them. The V gene's germline CDR1 is SEHNR and CDR2 FQNEAQ (reference sequence). The full variable domain, rest sourced from reference TRBV7-9 and TRBJ2-5, is DTGVSQNPRHKITKRGQNVTFRCDPISEHNRLYWYRQTLGQGPEFLTYFQNEAQLEKSRLLSDRFSAERPKGSFSTLEIQRTEQGDSAMYLCASSLISGGETQYFGPGTRLLVL.

V usage is TRBV29-1 and J usage is TRBJ2-1; perhaps TRBD1 as D (6 bases). CDR3 size: 17 residues. Trimming took off 4 bases at V and 4 bases at J, with 23 bases between the two ends. Germline V lookup: CDR1 SQVTM, CDR2 ANQGSEA. CDR3 residues: CSVAPSGQRPRYNEQFF. CDR3 nucleotides: TGCAGCGTTGCCCCGTCCGGACAGCGACCAAGGTACAATGAGCAGTTCTTC.

The rearrangement uses TRBV28 and TRBJ2-3, with 7 positions matching TRBD1. Germline CDR1 is MDHEN and CDR2 is SYDVKM. The CDR3 runs 16 residues. The V gene end was trimmed by 2 bases and the J gene end by 0 bases; junction bases not matched to a gene: 5. DNA of the CDR3: TGTGCCAGCAGTTTAAGACAGGGAATTAGCACAGATACGCAGTATTTT. Encoded protein: CASSLRQGISTDTQYF.

The chain joins TRBV5-1 to TRBJ2-7; no clear D gene. Per germline, CDR1 SGHRS and CDR2 YFSETQ. This CDR3 spans 14 amino acids. Between the trimmed V and J ends, which lost 0 bases and 7 bases, there was a span of 14 bases. CDR3 residues: CASSLELGLGEQYF. DNA of the CDR3: TGCGCCAGCAGCTTGGAATTGGGCTTGGGGGAGCAGTACTTC.

This clone was detected a few times. The rearrangement uses TRBV20-1 and TRBJ2-1; D is ambiguous. V shed 3 bases and J shed 10 bases, with 7 bases lying between them. The CDR3 length is 10 residues. Germline assignment: CDR1 DFQATT and CDR2 SNEGSKA (reference sequence). In DNA form, the CDR3 reads TGCAGTGCTAGCGGTACCGAGCAGTTCTTC. As protein: CSASGTEQFF.

This clone was found once. The rearrangement uses TRBV15 and TRBJ2-1; weak D call: TRBD2 (6 bases). Per germline, CDR1 LNHNV and CDR2 YYDKDF (reference sequence). V dropped 2 bases and J dropped 4 bases, with 12 bases sitting between them. There are 15 residues in the CDR3. The CDR3 loop is CATSRSRDSYNEQFF. In DNA, the CDR3 is TGTGCCACCAGCAGATCGCGGGACTCGTACAATGAGCAGTTCTTC.

This clone was detected only once. The chain links TRBV28 to TRBJ2-3, with D maybe TRBD1 (6 bases). Trimming took 6 bases from V and 1 from J, leaving 11 bases between them. Germline CDR1 reads MDHEN; CDR2 reads SYDVKM. CDR3 length: 14 residues. The CDR3 DNA reads TGTGCCAGCAGAAGACCAGGGGGCACAGATACGCAGTATTTT. This translates into CASRRPGGTDTQYF.

The gene calls are TRBV18 and TRBJ2-3; D may be TRBD1 or TRBD2 (5 bases each). Deletions cut 0 bases from V and 2 bases from J, with 9 bases between. The CDR3 is made up of 15 amino acids. CDR1 KGHSH and CDR2 LQKENI come from the germline V gene. CDR3 sequence reads: CASSPPGDPTDTQYF. The CDR3 DNA reads TGTGCCAGCTCACCACCGGGGGACCCCACAGATACGCAGTATTTT.

The rearrangement uses TRBV4-2 and TRBJ2-7, with 9 bases fitting TRBD1. With V trimmed by 2 bases and J by 4 bases, 3 bases remained unmatched. The CDR3 spans 14 residues. Germline V lookup: CDR1 LGHNA, CDR2 YNFKEQ. CDR3 loop: CASSQTDRGYEQYF. The CDR3 DNA is TGTGCCAGCAGCCAAACGGACAGGGGTTACGAGCAGTACTTC.

This clone showed up just a few times. The chain couples TRBV27 to TRBJ2-3; D call uncertain. Germline V lookup: CDR1 MNHEY, CDR2 SMNVEV (reference sequence). V dropped 8 bases and J dropped 6 bases, with 24 bases sitting between them. This CDR3 comprises 16 residues. The CDR3 is CASVVDMSGKWDTQYF. CDR3 nucleotide sequence: TGTGCCAGCGTCGTGGATATGTCCGGTAAGTGGGATACGCAGTATTTT.

This clone was counted many times. V is TRBV2 and J is TRBJ1-6; the D gene is possibly TRBD1 (5 bases). From germline, CDR1 is SNHLY and CDR2 FYNNEI. The ends were cut back, 9 bases at V and 5 bases at J, with 11 bases in the middle. The CDR3 contains 13 residues. CDR3: CARGRADNSPLHF. The CDR3 bases are TGTGCCAGGGGGCGGGCGGATAATTCACCCCTCCACTTT. Filled out from reference TRBV2 and TRBJ1-6, the complete variable domain reads EPEVTQTPSHQVTQMGQEVILRCVPISNHLYFYWYRQILGQKVEFLVSFYNNEISEKSEIFDDQFSVERPDGSNFTLKIRSTKLEDSAMYFCARGRADNSPLHFGNGTRLTVT.

V and J are TRBV10-3 and TRBJ2-2, with 12 bases matching TRBD2. V lost 4 bases to trimming and J lost 2 bases; unmatched junction nucleotides: 2. There are 16 residues in the CDR3. Germline V gene lookup returns CDR1 ENHRY and CDR2 SYGVKD. The CDR3 is CAISGTSGANTGELFF. The CDR3 DNA reads TGTGCCATCAGTGGGACTAGCGGGGCAAACACCGGGGAGCTGTTTTTT.

This clone has a single count. This likely came from a read error, as a far larger clone is one base away. The identical CDR3 is also encoded by other nucleotide sequences in the sample. The rearrangement joins TRBV2 to TRBJ1-1; D is possibly TRBD1 (5 bases). Germline CDR1 is SNHLY and CDR2 is FYNNEI. CDR3 length: 13 residues. The CDR3: CASSVGGGTEAFF. As DNA, the CDR3 is TGTGCTAGCAGTGTGGGGGGTGGGACTGAAGCTTTCTTT.

This clone came up once. The chain has TRBV19 and TRBJ2-7; possible D gene TRBD1, 5 bases. Germline loops: CDR1 LNHDA, CDR2 SQIVND (reference sequence). Deletions cut 1 base from V and 3 bases from J, with 7 bases between. The CDR3 is 13 amino acids. CDR3 protein: CASSIVQGYEQYF. The CDR3 coding sequence is TGTGCCAGTAGTATAGTGCAGGGCTACGAGCAGTACTTC. The full variable domain, rest sourced from reference TRBV19 and TRBJ2-7, is DGGITQSPKYLFRKEGQNVTLSCEQNLNHDAMYWYRQDPGQGLRLIYYSQIVNDFQKGDIAEGYSVSREKKESFPLTVTSAQKNPTAFYLCASSIVQGYEQYFGPGTRLTVT.

About this clone: The same CDR3 is also encoded by other DNA sequences in this sample. The rearrangement joins TRBV11-2 to TRBJ1-1; D call uncertain. The V end was cut by 0 bases, the J end by 2 bases, with 4 bases between. The length of the CDR3 is 13 residues. Germline CDR1 and CDR2: SGHAT and FQNNGV. CDR3: CASSLDLNTEAFF. The CDR3 DNA reads TGTGCCAGCAGCTTAGATCTCAACACTGAAGCTTTCTTT.

The chain couples TRBV30 to TRBJ2-3; 7 positions match TRBD2. CDR3 length equals 12 residues. V lost 3 bases and J lost 5; bases outside the gene matches: 2. Germline CDR1 GTSNPN, CDR2 SVGIG (reference sequence). In nucleotides, the CDR3 is TGTGCCTGGAGCACGGGGGGAGATACGCAGTATTTT. Its protein is CAWSTGGDTQYF.

This clone was counted a few times. The chain carries TRBV12-2 and TRBJ2-4; the DNA was not compared with TRBD2, the D call given in the table. TRBV12-2 is shown as a pseudogene. The CDR3 is 16 amino acids. Written as DNA, the CDR3 is TGTGCAAGTCGCTTAGCGACGGGACTAGCCAAAAACATTCAGTACTTC. Translating it yields CASRLATGLAKNIQYF.

This sequence joins TRBV9 and TRBJ2-7, with unresolved D. Germline V CDR1 and CDR2: SGDLS, YYNGEE. V lost 5 bases, J lost 0 bases, and 12 bases lay in between. This CDR3 region has 14 residues. The CDR3 DNA sequence: TGTGCCAGCAGTCCGGGCCAGAGCTCCTACGAGCAGTACTTC. Residues: CASSPGQSSYEQYF.

This clone was counted many times. The rearrangement links TRBV6-4 to TRBJ2-2; 8 bases match TRBD2. V lost 0 bases, J lost 3 bases, and 3 bases stayed unmatched. Per the germline V gene, CDR1 is MRHNA and CDR2 is SNTAGT. This CDR3 is 16 amino acids long. The CDR3 bases are TGTGCCAGCAGTGACTCGAATAGCGGGGACACCGGGGAGCTGTTTTTT. This encodes CASSDSNSGDTGELFF.

V and J are TRBV7-7 and TRBJ2-2; TRBD2 might be the D (5 bases). CDR1 is SSHAT and CDR2 is FNYEAQ in the germline V gene (reference sequence). CDR3 size: 14 residues. Trimming left V 6 bases short and J 3 bases short, with 11 bases between. The CDR3 sequence: CASSERVDTGELFF. The CDR3 DNA follows: TGTGCCAGCAGTGAGAGGGTGGACACCGGGGAGCTGTTTTTT.

V is TRBV5-1 and J is TRBJ2-5; D may be TRBD1 (6 bases). The length of the CDR3 is 12 residues. Trimming removed 5 bases at V and 11 bases at J, with 16 bases between. Per germline, CDR1 SGHRS and CDR2 YFSETQ. CDR3 protein: CASSPQGNVQYF. CDR3 nucleotides: TGCGCCAGCAGTCCCCAGGGGAATGTGCAGTACTTC.

This sequence joins TRBV7-3 and TRBJ1-3; no clear D. Per the germline V gene, CDR1 is SGHTA and CDR2 is FQGTGA. The CDR3 runs to 13 residues. V was cut by 1 base and J by 0 bases, with 1 base left in between. The CDR3 here is CASSLNSGNTIYF. CDR3 coding DNA: TGTGCCAGCAGCTTAAACTCTGGAAACACCATATATTTT.

The chain links TRBV5-1 to TRBJ2-1; D may be TRBD1 (6 bases). The CDR3 is made up of 14 amino acids. Germline V gives CDR1 SGHRS, CDR2 YFSETQ. Between the trimmed V and J ends, which lost 6 bases and 0 bases, there was a span of 10 bases. CDR3 amino acids: CASTQGLSYNEQFF. The CDR3 nucleotides are TGCGCCAGCACCCAGGGGCTCTCCTACAATGAGCAGTTCTTC.